This TCR beta chain was profiled in a study of identical twins. This clonotype has a handful of counts. Its antigen is undetermined. Germline V lookup: CDR1 SGHRS, CDR2 YFSETQ. There are 15 residues in the CDR3. The trim removed 1 base at V and 6 bases at J, leaving 3 bases unmatched. Study-wide points: The models systematically underestimated how much out-of-frame TCR alpha was shared in monozygotic twins. Because invariant MAIT and iNKT cells could be present, zero-insertion analyses could be partly confounded.

After template switching added a universal primer site, the resulting cDNA carried unique molecular identifiers. Using its own MiXCR run on the 5' RACE reads, TCRdb lists one record per CDR3 protein. The top ten hold 9% to 15% of the sample, which has a few hundred thousand distinct CDR3 sequences, less than 20% seen once. The chain has TRBV5-1 and TRBJ2-1, with 11 bases lining up with TRBD2. The clonotype was recovered from a man aged 50 or older in good health. Sequencing input: naive T cells sorted from blood. The CDR3 coding sequence is TGCGCCAGCAGCTTGCTAGCGGGAGGTCTCAATGAGCAGTTCTTC. This encodes CASSLLAGGLNEQFF.